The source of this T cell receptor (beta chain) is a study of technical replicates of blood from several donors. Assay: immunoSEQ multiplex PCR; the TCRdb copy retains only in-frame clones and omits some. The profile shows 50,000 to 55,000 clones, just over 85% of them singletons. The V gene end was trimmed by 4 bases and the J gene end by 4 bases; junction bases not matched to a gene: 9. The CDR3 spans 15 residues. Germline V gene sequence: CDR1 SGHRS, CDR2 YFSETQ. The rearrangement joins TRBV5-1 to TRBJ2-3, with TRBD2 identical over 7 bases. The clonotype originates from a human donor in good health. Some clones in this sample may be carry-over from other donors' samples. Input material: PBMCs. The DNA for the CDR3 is TGCGCCAGCAGCAGGGAGGGCGGGGCGGCAGATACGCAGTATTTT. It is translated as CASSREGGAADTQYF.